This TCR beta chain was recorded in a study of T cell repertoires in cytomegalovirus infection. Study as a whole: Indicated by public TCR beta signatures were CMV infection and matching HLA type. Findings and limits, study-wide: The cumulative frequency of public TCR beta families distinguished individuals who carried CMV together with the relevant HLA. The ex vivo response was dominated by HLA-C-restricted CMV-specific TCR beta clonotypes.

TCRdb re-called the reads with MiXCR, one entry per CDR3 protein. The sample includes about 680,000 distinct CDR3 sequences, 20% to 25% of them seen just once. The CDR3 is made up of 18 amino acids. Germline trimming cut 6 bases from V and 0 bases from J; bases unmatched to any gene: 15. Germline V gives CDR1 SGHDT, CDR2 YYEEEE. In the case of this clonotype: What it binds is not known.

The TCR comes from a human donor in good health (CMV status not recorded). Some clones in this sample may be carry-over from other donors' samples. Input material: CD8+ T cells from PBMCs. This chain joins TRBV5-6 and TRBJ2-1; TRBD1 matches at 7 bases. The CDR3 region is CASNSPLVGGLSYNEQFF. CDR3 DNA: TGTGCCAGCAATTCCCCCCTCGTAGGGGGCCTCTCCTACAATGAGCAGTTCTTC. Full variable domain (rest looked up from reference TRBV5-6 and TRBJ2-1): DAGVTQSPTHLIKTRGQQVTLRCSPKSGHDTVSWYQQALGQGPQFIFQYYEEEERQRGNFPDRFSGHQFPNYSSELNVNALLLGDSALYLCASNSPLVGGLSYNEQFFGPGTRLTVL.